These T cell receptor beta chains were read from a single sample in a study of early T cells in non-severe SARS-CoV-2 infection. TCRdb re-analysed the 5' RACE reads in MiXCR, keeping a single row per CDR3 protein. The sample lists about 30,000 distinct CDR3 sequences, about 5.7% occurring once. The sequencing input was whole blood. The receptor set was obtained from an adult who was a healthcare worker with PCR-confirmed SARS-CoV-2 infection or an uninfected control (not recorded which). Both conserved end residues are part of each CDR3. The order of the fields is clone size, J gene, V gene, D gene, CDR3 DNA, CDR3 protein. The D gene is left open where the match is weak. Clone size, where shown, is once, few, many, or a class for clones that have expanded.

size: few
J: TRBJ2-4
V: TRBV28
D: -
DNA: TGTGCCAGCAGATTACACGAGGATGGAAACATTCAGTACTTC
CDR3: CASRLHEDGNIQYF

size: few
J: TRBJ2-3
V: TRBV29-1
D: TRBD2
DNA: TGCAGCGTTGTTGTTAGCGGGGGGGCCGGCACGCAGTATTTT
CDR3: CSVVVSGGAGTQYF

size: -
J: TRBJ2-3
V: TRBV7-2
D: -
DNA: TGTGCCAGCAGCCCCGAGCCCTTCTTTGATACGCAGTATTTT
CDR3: CASSPEPFFDTQYF

size: many
J: TRBJ1-1
V: TRBV7-2
D: -
DNA: TGTGCCAGCAGCTTACAAACGAACACTGAAGCTTTCTTT
CDR3: CASSLQTNTEAFF

size: many
J: TRBJ2-1
V: TRBV18
D: -
DNA: TGTGCCAGCTCACCAAGTGACAATGAGCAGTTCTTC
CDR3: CASSPSDNEQFF

size: many
J: TRBJ2-4
V: TRBV7-2
D: -
DNA: TGTGCCAGCAGCTTAGGGTCCATAGGCGGTGTGGGAAACATTCAGTACTTC
CDR3: CASSLGSIGGVGNIQYF

size: many
J: TRBJ1-6
V: TRBV7-2
D: -
DNA: TGTGCCAGCAGCTTTCAACAGGATTATTCACCCCTCCACTTT
CDR3: CASSFQQDYSPLHF

size: few
J: TRBJ2-1
V: TRBV2
D: -
DNA: TGTGCCAGCAGTGGCCCGGGACCCCGGTTCTTC
CDR3: CASSGPGPRFF

size: many
J: TRBJ1-2
V: TRBV28
D: -
DNA: TGTGCCAGCAGTCCTCCGGGTTACTATGGCTACACCTTC
CDR3: CASSPPGYYGYTF

size: many
J: TRBJ1-5
V: TRBV6-6
D: -
DNA: TGTGCCAGCAACAGGGAGGGCCAGCCCCAGCATTTT
CDR3: CASNREGQPQHF